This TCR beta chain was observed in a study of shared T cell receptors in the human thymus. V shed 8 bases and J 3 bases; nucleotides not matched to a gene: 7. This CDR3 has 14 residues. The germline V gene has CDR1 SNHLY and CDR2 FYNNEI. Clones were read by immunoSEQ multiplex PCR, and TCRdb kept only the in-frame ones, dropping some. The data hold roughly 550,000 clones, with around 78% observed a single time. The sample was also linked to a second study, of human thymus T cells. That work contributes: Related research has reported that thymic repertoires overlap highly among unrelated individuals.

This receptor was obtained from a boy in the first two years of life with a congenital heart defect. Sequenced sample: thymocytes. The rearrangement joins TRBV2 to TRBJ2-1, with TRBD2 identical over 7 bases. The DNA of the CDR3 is TGTGCCAGCGGGTCTAGCGGTTTCTACAATGAGCAGTTCTTC. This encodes CASGSSGFYNEQFF. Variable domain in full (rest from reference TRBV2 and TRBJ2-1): EPEVTQTPSHQVTQMGQEVILRCVPISNHLYFYWYRQILGQKVEFLVSFYNNEISEKSEIFDDQFSVERPDGSNFTLKIRSTKLEDSAMYFCASGSSGFYNEQFFGPGTRLTVL.